This T cell receptor (beta chain) was sequenced during a study of cytomegalovirus exposure and HLA in healthy donors. A single count supports this clone. Antigen specificity is unknown. Overall study results and limits: The Asian-associated ancestry cluster reportedly had fewer N-insertions than the roughly 670-donor mean in a later analysis. With later analysis, a missense DCLRE1C variant became linked to TCR beta V- and J-gene trimming.

Researchers ran the PCR with 60 Vbeta and 13 Jbeta primers. Profiling relied on immunoSEQ multiplex PCR, and the TCRdb table lists in-frame clones only, not all of them. The table includes roughly 49,000 clones, roughly 80% detected once. Sample: PBMCs. This TCR derives from a woman aged 40 to 55 in good health and CMV-seropositive.

The CDR3 region has the DNA TGTGCCAGCAGCTTAGGGCTAGCGGGGGGGAGGGATGAGCAGTTCTTC. Amino acid sequence: CASSLGLAGGRDEQFF. The V and J genes are TRBV7-2 and TRBJ2-1; 12 bases map to TRBD2. CDR1 is SGHTA, CDR2 FQGNSA, per germline. J was trimmed by 8 bases and V by 1 base; bases with no gene match: 6. This CDR3 has 16 amino acids.